Sequencing of this TCR beta chain was carried out in a study of Graves' ophthalmopathy and Graves' hyperthyroidism. Overall study: Stable hyperthyroidism meant no ophthalmopathy within 18 months of follow-up. Study-level results: In blood, most expanded thyroid clonotypes above 0.001 frequency were also detected.

The authors amplified TCR beta CDR3 regions, and they did so from RNA transcripts for repertoire sequencing. First-round RT-PCR used HTBI primers; second-round multiplex PCR followed. TCRdb passed the multiplex PCR reads through MiXCR, listing each CDR3 protein once. The data hold over a million distinct CDR3 sequences, with about two fifths observed a single time. This clonotype was detected only a few times. What it binds is not known. This CDR3 contains 13 residues. Germline CDR1 and CDR2: DFQATT and SNEGSKA (reference sequence). V shed 0 bases, J shed 7 bases, and the junction held 4 bases outside the gene matches.

This TCR was recovered from an adult man with Graves' hyperthyroidism. Specimen: peripheral blood or thyroid tissue (not recorded which). This rearrangement joins TRBV20-1 to TRBJ2-5; the match to TRBD1 covers 8 bases. Here the CDR3 DNA reads TGCAGTGCTAGAGAAGGACAGGGCGGGACCCAGTACTTC. This translates into CSAREGQGGTQYF.